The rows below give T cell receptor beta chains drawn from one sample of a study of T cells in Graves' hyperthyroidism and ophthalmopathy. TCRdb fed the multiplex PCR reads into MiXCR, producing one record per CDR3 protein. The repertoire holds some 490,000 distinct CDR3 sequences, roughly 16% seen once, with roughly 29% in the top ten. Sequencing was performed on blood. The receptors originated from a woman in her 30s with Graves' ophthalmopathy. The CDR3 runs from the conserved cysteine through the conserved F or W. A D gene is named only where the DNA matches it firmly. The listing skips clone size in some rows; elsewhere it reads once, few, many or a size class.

CDR3nt: TGTGCCAGCAGCCTTGCTAGTCGCCATACAGATACGCAGTATTTT
CDR3aa: CASSLASRHTDTQYF
d_gene: NA
v_gene: TRBV6-1
abundance: many
j_gene: TRBJ2-3

CDR3nt: TGCAGTGCTAGAGATCTGGACAGAAGGAGTTACGAGCAGTACTTC
CDR3aa: CSARDLDRRSYEQYF
d_gene: NA
v_gene: TRBV20-1
abundance: many
j_gene: TRBJ2-7

CDR3nt: TGCAGTGCTACTAGGACTAGCGGGAGCGTAGCCAAAAACATTCAGTACTTC
CDR3aa: CSATRTSGSVAKNIQYF
d_gene: TRBD2
v_gene: TRBV20-1
abundance: NA
j_gene: TRBJ2-4

CDR3nt: TGTGCCAGCAGCCAGGGGGGGGGACGAGAGACCCAGTACTTC
CDR3aa: CASSQGGGRETQYF
d_gene: NA
v_gene: TRBV6-1
abundance: many
j_gene: TRBJ2-5

CDR3nt: TGTGCCAGCAGCCATGAGCCAGCCGGAGCCGGGGAGCTGTTTTTT
CDR3aa: CASSHEPAGAGELFF
d_gene: NA
v_gene: TRBV11-2
abundance: many
j_gene: TRBJ2-2

CDR3nt: TGTGCCAGCAGATGGAGACTAGCGGGAGGGCCTTACAATGAGCAGTTCTTC
CDR3aa: CASRWRLAGGPYNEQFF
d_gene: TRBD2
v_gene: TRBV28
abundance: many
j_gene: TRBJ2-1

CDR3nt: TGTGCCAGCAGTTTAAGCGTTGTCCCACCGCCCCAGCATTTT
CDR3aa: CASSLSVVPPPQHF
d_gene: NA
v_gene: TRBV12-3/TRBV12-4
abundance: NA
j_gene: TRBJ1-5

CDR3nt: TGTGCCAGCAGCCGCCCCGCCGGGACACCCTATAGCACAGATACGCAGTATTTT
CDR3aa: CASSRPAGTPYSTDTQYF
d_gene: NA
v_gene: TRBV28
abundance: few
j_gene: TRBJ2-3

CDR3nt: TGCGCCAGCAGCTTGGCCTTGCGGACAGATACGCAGTATTTT
CDR3aa: CASSLALRTDTQYF
d_gene: NA
v_gene: TRBV5-1
abundance: few
j_gene: TRBJ2-3

CDR3nt: TGTGCCAGTAGTATAAGCGAGGGACAGGGCTACGAGCAGTACTTC
CDR3aa: CASSISEGQGYEQYF
d_gene: TRBD1
v_gene: TRBV19
abundance: many
j_gene: TRBJ2-7

CDR3nt: TGTGCCAGCAGCATAGGACAGGGTCGTTGGGCCCAGTACTTC
CDR3aa: CASSIGQGRWAQYF
d_gene: TRBD1
v_gene: TRBV7-2
abundance: many
j_gene: TRBJ2-5

CDR3nt: TGTGCCAGCAGCCAAGATCGGTACAGGGCTCCTTACGAGCAGTACTTC
CDR3aa: CASSQDRYRAPYEQYF
d_gene: NA
v_gene: TRBV3-1
abundance: many
j_gene: TRBJ2-7

CDR3nt: TGTGCCAGCGATGGGACACCGAAAAACATTCAGTACTTC
CDR3aa: CASDGTPKNIQYF
d_gene: NA
v_gene: TRBV28
abundance: few
j_gene: TRBJ2-4

CDR3nt: TGTGCCAGCAGCTTGTCCTCCCGACCCTACGAGCAGTACTTC
CDR3aa: CASSLSSRPYEQYF
d_gene: NA
v_gene: TRBV7-9
abundance: NA
j_gene: TRBJ2-7

CDR3nt: TGTGCCAGCAGCCTCACCGCGCGAGGCTACACCTTC
CDR3aa: CASSLTARGYTF
d_gene: NA
v_gene: TRBV7-9
abundance: few
j_gene: TRBJ1-2

CDR3nt: TGCGCCAGCAGCCAAGGGACAGGAGAGACCCAGTACTTC
CDR3aa: CASSQGTGETQYF
d_gene: TRBD1
v_gene: TRBV4-3
abundance: many
j_gene: TRBJ2-5

CDR3nt: TGCAGTGCCTTACGCCGGGACAGGGGCGTCGATGAAAAACTGTTTTTT
CDR3aa: CSALRRDRGVDEKLFF
d_gene: TRBD1
v_gene: TRBV20-1
abundance: many
j_gene: TRBJ1-4

CDR3nt: TGCGCCAGCAGCCAAGATTCGGGGTACAATGAGCAGTTCTTC
CDR3aa: CASSQDSGYNEQFF
d_gene: NA
v_gene: TRBV4-3
abundance: many
j_gene: TRBJ2-1

CDR3nt: TGCAGCGTTATGACAGGGCTGGGCTATGGCTACACCTTC
CDR3aa: CSVMTGLGYGYTF
d_gene: TRBD1
v_gene: TRBV29-1
abundance: few
j_gene: TRBJ1-2

CDR3nt: TGTGCCAGTTCCGGGTCGCTTAACTATGGCTACACCTTC
CDR3aa: CASSGSLNYGYTF
d_gene: NA
v_gene: TRBV27
abundance: many
j_gene: TRBJ1-2

CDR3nt: TGTGCCAGTACCCCAGGGGGAACATATGGCTACACCTTC
CDR3aa: CASTPGGTYGYTF
d_gene: TRBD1
v_gene: TRBV7-2
abundance: once
j_gene: TRBJ1-2

CDR3nt: TGTGCCACTGACAGGGGAAGCACTGAAGCTTTCTTT
CDR3aa: CATDRGSTEAFF
d_gene: TRBD1
v_gene: TRBV7-9
abundance: many
j_gene: TRBJ1-1

CDR3nt: TGTGCCAGCCCAAGGGACAGGGGGGGGACTGAAGCTTTCTTT
CDR3aa: CASPRDRGGTEAFF
d_gene: TRBD1
v_gene: TRBV28
abundance: few
j_gene: TRBJ1-1

CDR3nt: TGTGCCAGCAGCCAAGATTCAACAGGGGTAGAGACCCAGTACTTC
CDR3aa: CASSQDSTGVETQYF
d_gene: NA
v_gene: TRBV3-2
abundance: many
j_gene: TRBJ2-5

CDR3nt: TGTGCCAGCAGCTTAGGGCTAGCGGGAGGTGGGGAGCTGTTTTTT
CDR3aa: CASSLGLAGGGELFF
d_gene: TRBD2
v_gene: TRBV11-2
abundance: many
j_gene: TRBJ2-2

CDR3nt: TGCAGTGCTAGATCCCAGGACGGTCAGCAGCCTTTCTTT
CDR3aa: CSARSQDGQQPFF
d_gene: NA
v_gene: TRBV20-1
abundance: few
j_gene: TRBJ1-1

CDR3nt: TGCGCCAGCAGTGACCAGAGCGGGCGCAAGACCCAGTACTTC
CDR3aa: CASSDQSGRKTQYF
d_gene: NA
v_gene: TRBV10-1
abundance: NA
j_gene: TRBJ2-5

CDR3nt: TGTGCCACCGGACAGGAAGCTTTCTTT
CDR3aa: CATGQEAFF
d_gene: NA
v_gene: TRBV24-1
abundance: few
j_gene: TRBJ1-1

CDR3nt: TGTGCCAGCAGCTTAGATCAGGGACTAGCGGGAGAAGATACGCAGTATTTT
CDR3aa: CASSLDQGLAGEDTQYF
d_gene: TRBD2
v_gene: TRBV11-2
abundance: many
j_gene: TRBJ2-3

CDR3nt: TGTGCCAGCAGTCCAAATTACTCTGGAAACACCATATATTTT
CDR3aa: CASSPNYSGNTIYF
d_gene: NA
v_gene: TRBV2
abundance: few
j_gene: TRBJ1-3

CDR3nt: TGTGCCATCAGTGAGTCGGGACTAGAATACGGCCCAGATACGCAGTATTTT
CDR3aa: CAISESGLEYGPDTQYF
d_gene: TRBD2
v_gene: TRBV10-3
abundance: NA
j_gene: TRBJ2-3

CDR3nt: TGCAGCGTTTCCGGGCAGAACACTGAAGCTTTCTTT
CDR3aa: CSVSGQNTEAFF
d_gene: NA
v_gene: TRBV29-1
abundance: many
j_gene: TRBJ1-1

CDR3nt: TGTGCCAGCAGACGATTATTGCGGAATGAGCAGTTCTTC
CDR3aa: CASRRLLRNEQFF
d_gene: NA
v_gene: TRBV28
abundance: NA
j_gene: TRBJ2-1

CDR3nt: TGCGCCAGCAGCGACGTCGGACAGGGCGTCACTGAAGCTTTCTTT
CDR3aa: CASSDVGQGVTEAFF
d_gene: TRBD1
v_gene: TRBV5-1
abundance: many
j_gene: TRBJ1-1

CDR3nt: TGTGCCAGCAGGGAACAGGGTTTTGGCGGGGAGCTGTTTTTT
CDR3aa: CASREQGFGGELFF
d_gene: NA
v_gene: TRBV2
abundance: few
j_gene: TRBJ2-2

CDR3nt: TGTGCCAGCACAAGGACAGTTAGCAATCAGCCCCAGCATTTT
CDR3aa: CASTRTVSNQPQHF
d_gene: NA
v_gene: TRBV28
abundance: many
j_gene: TRBJ1-5

CDR3nt: TGTGCCAGCGCGGCGGGAGTTGCTAATGAGCAGTTCTTC
CDR3aa: CASAAGVANEQFF
d_gene: TRBD2
v_gene: TRBV11-2
abundance: many
j_gene: TRBJ2-1

CDR3nt: TGTGCCAGCAGTCCTACCGGGACAGGGATTTACGAGCAGTACTTC
CDR3aa: CASSPTGTGIYEQYF
d_gene: TRBD1
v_gene: TRBV28
abundance: few
j_gene: TRBJ2-7

CDR3nt: TGTGCCAGCAGCCTAAGACAGGTCCAAGAGACCCAGTACTTC
CDR3aa: CASSLRQVQETQYF
d_gene: NA
v_gene: TRBV5-6
abundance: NA
j_gene: TRBJ2-5

CDR3nt: TGCGCCAGCAGCTTTAATGGGGGACAAGAAACCGGGGAGCTGTTTTTT
CDR3aa: CASSFNGGQETGELFF
d_gene: NA
v_gene: TRBV5-1
abundance: NA
j_gene: TRBJ2-2

CDR3nt: TGTGCCAGCAGCACAACCGGGGACTCCCCCTACGAGCAGTACTTC
CDR3aa: CASSTTGDSPYEQYF
d_gene: NA
v_gene: TRBV11-2
abundance: many
j_gene: TRBJ2-7